The rows below give T cell receptor beta chains drawn from one sample of a study of identical twins. MiXCR was run by TCRdb on the 5' RACE reads, yielding one entry per CDR3 protein. The sample yields 1.5 million to 2 million distinct CDR3 sequences, around 33% seen once. Sequencing was carried out using cord blood. These receptors came from a newborn girl in good health. Both conserved end residues are part of each CDR3. Each record gives: clone size, D gene, J gene, V gene, CDR3 DNA, CDR3 protein. The D gene is left open where the match is weak. Where a row states a size, it is once, few, many or the class of an expanded clone; other rows omit it.

NA | NA | TRBJ1-2 | TRBV6-2/TRBV6-3 | TGTGCCAGCAGCATAAGCGCATCCAACTATGGCTACACCTTC | CASSISASNYGYTF
NA | NA | TRBJ1-6 | TRBV4-2 | TGTGCCAGCAGCCGTGGGGCCGGCGAGGTCTTTGAGTCCTATAATTCACCCCTCCACTTT | CASSRGAGEVFESYNSPLHF
many | NA | TRBJ2-7 | TRBV6-5 | TGTGCCAGCAGTTACTCTGTGGGACGCCGCGGCGAGCAGTACTTC | CASSYSVGRRGEQYF
NA | NA | TRBJ2-5 | TRBV4-2 | TGTGCCAGCAGCCAAGGCCAGCTAGCGTCCTTAAACAATGAGCAGTACTTC | CASSQGQLASLNNEQYF
few | TRBD2 | TRBJ2-4 | TRBV15 | TGTGCCACCAGTCGTAGCGGGAGATATGAGAACATTCAGTACTTC | CATSRSGRYENIQYF
NA | NA | TRBJ2-3 | TRBV20-1 | TGCAGTGCTAGACGCCCGTACGGGAACACAGATACGCAGTATTTT | CSARRPYGNTDTQYF
NA | NA | TRBJ2-5 | TRBV6-2/TRBV6-3 | TGTGCCAGCAGTTACCTTGAGTACCAAGAGACCCAGTACTTC | CASSYLEYQETQYF
NA | TRBD2 | TRBJ2-7 | TRBV4-1 | TGCGCCAGCAGCCAAGGACTAGCAGTTAGGAGGAATGAGCAGTACTTC | CASSQGLAVRRNEQYF
NA | TRBD2 | TRBJ2-1 | TRBV7-7 | TGTGCCAGCGGTATCGCGGGGGGTCCTAACAATGAGCAGTTCTTC | CASGIAGGPNNEQFF
NA | TRBD1 | TRBJ2-1 | TRBV5-1 | TGCGCCAGCAGCGCGGACAGGGAGGTAGACAATGAGCAGTTCTTC | CASSADREVDNEQFF